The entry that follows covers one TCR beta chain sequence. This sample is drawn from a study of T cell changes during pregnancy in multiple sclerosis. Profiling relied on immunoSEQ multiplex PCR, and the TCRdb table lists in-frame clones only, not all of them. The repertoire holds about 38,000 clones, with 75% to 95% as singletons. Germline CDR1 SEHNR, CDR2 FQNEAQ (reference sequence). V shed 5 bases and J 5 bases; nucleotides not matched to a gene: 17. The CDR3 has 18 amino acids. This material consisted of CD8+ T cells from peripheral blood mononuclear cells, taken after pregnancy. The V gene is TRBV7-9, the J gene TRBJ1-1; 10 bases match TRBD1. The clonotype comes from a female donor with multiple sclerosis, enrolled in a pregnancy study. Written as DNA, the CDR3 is TGTGCCAGCAGCCCCGTGGGAGGGACAGGGGACGGTAGGACTGAAGCTTTCTTT. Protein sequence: CASSPVGGTGDGRTEAFF.